Listed below are T cell receptor beta chains from one sample, sequenced in a study of T cell responses to AZD1222 COVID-19 vaccine. Sequenced by immunoSEQ multiplex PCR; TCRdb stores in-frame clones only, minus some. The sample shows around 89,000 clones, roughly 93% of them seen only once. The starting material was peripheral blood, obtained on day 0 of AZD1222 vaccination. These receptors all come from an adult in good health. CDR3s include the opening cysteine and the closing phenylalanine or tryptophan. D genes are given only for firm matches. Not every row has a clone size; where given, it reads once, few, many or a size class.

j_call	clone_size	d_call	v_call	cdr3_aa	cdr3_nt
TRBJ1-5	many	.	TRBV28	CASSLISYNQPQHF	TGTGCCAGCAGTTTAATTAGTTACAATCAGCCCCAGCATTTT
TRBJ1-1	.	.	TRBV6-1	CASSDKLGGRTLEAFF	TGTGCCAGCAGTGATAAATTGGGGGGCAGGACCCTTGAAGCTTTCTTT
TRBJ2-3	.	.	TRBV7-6	CASSLGPEADTQYF	TGTGCCAGCAGCTTAGGACCGGAGGCAGATACGCAGTATTTT
TRBJ2-3	.	TRBD1	TRBV4-3	CASSQNAGQVRADTQYF	TGCGCCAGCAGCCAAAACGCCGGACAGGTTCGGGCAGATACGCAGTATTTT
TRBJ1-2	.	.	TRBV11-1	CASSLAGSARVYGYTF	TGTGCCAGCAGCTTGGCCGGGTCCGCGCGGGTCTATGGCTACACCTTC
TRBJ2-3	few	TRBD2	TRBV11-3	CASSLGGSGGADTQYF	TGTGCCAGCAGCTTAGGGGGTAGCGGGGGCGCAGATACGCAGTATTTT
TRBJ1-1	.	.	TRBV5-4	CASSLVGGAEAFF	TGTGCCAGCAGCTTGGTGGGCGGGGCTGAAGCTTTCTTT
TRBJ1-2	.	.	TRBV6-1	CASSEAWDYGYTF	TGTGCCAGCAGTGAAGCGTGGGACTATGGCTACACCTTC
TRBJ2-1	.	.	TRBV7-2	CASSLLIGGNEQFF	TGTGCCAGCAGCCTACTTATCGGAGGGAATGAGCAGTTCTTC
TRBJ2-2	once	.	TRBV2	CASMAGELFF	TGTGCCAGCATGGCCGGGGAGCTGTTTTTT
TRBJ2-3	.	TRBD1	TRBV5-1	CASSSGQVTDTQYF	TGCGCCAGCAGCTCCGGACAGGTCACAGATACGCAGTATTTT
TRBJ2-1	.	.	TRBV5-8	CASSLAVAVYSYNEQFF	TGTGCCAGCAGCTTGGCGGTAGCGGTATACTCCTACAATGAGCAGTTCTTC
TRBJ1-1	.	.	TRBV12-3/TRBV12-4	CASRAGEYTEAFF	TGTGCCAGCCGGGCAGGGGAATACACTGAAGCTTTCTTT
TRBJ2-5	.	TRBD1	TRBV6-6	CASIRDSLGETQYF	TGTGCCAGCATCAGGGACAGTTTAGGAGAGACCCAGTACTTC
TRBJ1-1	.	.	TRBV2	CACCQDTNTEAFF	TGTGCCTGTTGTCAGGACACGAACACTGAAGCTTTCTTT
TRBJ1-4	.	.	TRBV5-6	CASSLYNGNNEKLFF	TGTGCCAGCAGCTTGTACAACGGGAATAATGAAAAACTGTTTTTT
TRBJ2-3	.	.	TRBV5-6	CASSPPEGLSSTDTQYF	TGTGCCAGCAGCCCTCCCGAGGGACTGTCTAGCACAGATACGCAGTATTTT
TRBJ2-6	.	.	TRBV7-6	CASSLERKSGANVLTF	TGTGCCAGCAGCTTAGAACGAAAGAGTGGGGCCAACGTCCTGACTTTC
TRBJ1-5	.	.	TRBV10-3	CAISGGPDSNQPQHF	TGTGCCATCAGTGGCGGCCCCGATAGCAATCAGCCCCAGCATTTT
TRBJ2-5	.	.	TRBV16	CASSQSGGTETQYF	TGTGCCAGCAGCCAATCCGGGGGTACGGAGACCCAGTACTTC
TRBJ1-3	once	.	TRBV7-8	CASSPFTGRFSGNTIYF	TGTGCCAGCAGCCCATTTACGGGACGGTTTTCTGGAAACACCATATATTTT
TRBJ1-3	once	.	TRBV19	CASSIIGGTIYF	TGTGCCAGTAGTATAATCGGTGGGACCATATATTTT
TRBJ2-3	.	.	TRBV9	CASSYGGGRESDTQYF	TGTGCCAGCAGCTATGGTGGGGGGCGGGAGTCAGATACGCAGTATTTT
TRBJ2-7	.	.	TRBV12-3/TRBV12-4	CASSLGPPYEQYF	TGTGCCAGCAGTTTAGGACCCCCCTACGAGCAGTACTTC
TRBJ1-3	.	.	TRBV6-5	CASSDLGTGNTIYF	TGTGCCAGCAGCGACCTTGGTACTGGAAACACCATATATTTT
TRBJ1-2	.	.	TRBV19	CASSPGNYGYTF	TGTGCCAGTAGTCCCGGAAACTATGGCTACACCTTC
TRBJ1-6	.	TRBD1	TRBV28	CASSRDSEGYNSPLHF	TGTGCCAGCAGTAGGGACAGTGAAGGATATAATTCACCCCTCCACTTT
TRBJ1-6	few	.	TRBV3-1/TRBV3-2	CASSQDWAKTNSPLHF	TGTGCCAGCAGCCAAGATTGGGCAAAAACTAATTCACCCCTCCACTTT
TRBJ2-3	.	.	TRBV9	CASSVALGSDTQYF	TGTGCCAGCAGCGTAGCATTAGGTTCAGATACGCAGTATTTT
TRBJ1-2	.	.	TRBV5-4	CASRNPGIYGYTF	TGTGCCAGTCGGAATCCAGGGATTTATGGCTACACCTTC
TRBJ2-7	.	TRBD1	TRBV20-1	CSASSDRNYYEQYF	TGCAGTGCTAGTTCGGACAGGAACTACTACGAGCAGTACTTC
TRBJ2-5	.	.	TRBV28	CASRGETQYF	TGTGCCAGCAGGGGGGAGACCCAGTACTTC
TRBJ2-5	.	.	TRBV7-2	CASRLQETQYF	TGTGCCAGCAGGCTCCAAGAGACCCAGTACTTC
TRBJ1-6	.	.	TRBV2	CASRTGSHSLSYNSPLHF	TGTGCCAGCCGAACGGGCAGTCACTCTCTCTCCTATAATTCACCCCTCCACTTT
TRBJ1-6	.	.	TRBV14	CASSQYGSPLHF	TGTGCCAGCAGCCAATACGGCTCACCCCTCCACTTT
TRBJ2-7	.	TRBD2	TRBV4-3	CASSHVLAGGPYEQYF	TGCGCCAGCAGCCATGTACTAGCGGGGGGTCCCTACGAGCAGTACTTC
TRBJ2-7	.	TRBD1	TRBV7-2	CASSSQLQGAGEQYF	TGTGCCAGCAGCTCCCAGCTGCAGGGGGCTGGGGAGCAGTACTTC
TRBJ1-2	.	.	TRBV27	CASSSPGTRGWYGYTF	TGTGCCAGCAGTTCCCCCGGGACAAGGGGCTGGTATGGCTACACCTTC
TRBJ1-5	.	.	TRBV19	CASSFREGNQPQHF	TGTGCCAGTAGTTTCAGGGAAGGGAATCAGCCCCAGCATTTT
TRBJ2-5	.	TRBD2	TRBV5-4	CASRRARTSGAQGETQYF	TGTGCCAGCAGACGCGCCCGGACTAGCGGGGCTCAGGGGGAGACCCAGTACTTC
TRBJ1-2	.	.	TRBV3-1/TRBV3-2	CASSQEGLGYTF	TGTGCCAGCAGCCAAGAAGGGTTGGGCTACACCTTC
TRBJ2-7	.	.	TRBV25-1	CASSPPYGQPGAYEQYF	TGTGCCAGCAGTCCCCCCTACGGGCAGCCGGGGGCTTACGAGCAGTACTTC